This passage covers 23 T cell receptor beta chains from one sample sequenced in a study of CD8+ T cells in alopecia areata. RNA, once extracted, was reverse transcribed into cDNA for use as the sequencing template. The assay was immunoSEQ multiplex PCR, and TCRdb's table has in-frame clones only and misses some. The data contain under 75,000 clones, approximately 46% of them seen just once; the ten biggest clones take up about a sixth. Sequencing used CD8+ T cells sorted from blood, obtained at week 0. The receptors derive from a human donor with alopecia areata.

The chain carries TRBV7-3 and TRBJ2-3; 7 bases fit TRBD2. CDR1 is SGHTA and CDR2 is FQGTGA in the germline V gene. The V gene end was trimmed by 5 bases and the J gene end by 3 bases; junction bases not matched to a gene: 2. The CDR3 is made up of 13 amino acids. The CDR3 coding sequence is TGTGCCAGCAGCATACTAGCGACAGATACGCAGTATTTT. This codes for CASSILATDTQYF.

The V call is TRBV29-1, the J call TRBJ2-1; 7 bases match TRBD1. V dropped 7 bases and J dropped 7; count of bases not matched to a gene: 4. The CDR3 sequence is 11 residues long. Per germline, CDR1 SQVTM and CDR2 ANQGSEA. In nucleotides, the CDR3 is TGCAGCGCATACAGGGGTAATGAGCAGTTCTTC. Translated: CSAYRGNEQFF.

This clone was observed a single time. The CDR3 loop reads CASSLGGTGYEQYF. CDR3 nucleotides: TGTGCCAGCAGCTTAGGTGGGACAGGGTACGAGCAGTACTTC. This rearrangement joins TRBV13 to TRBJ2-7; 9 bases align to TRBD1. Germline-derived CDR1 and CDR2 are PRHDT and FYEKMQ (reference sequence). The junction had 1 base not matched to a gene; V was cut back by 0 bases and J by 4 bases. This CDR3 is 14 amino acids long.

The CDR3 spells CASSDMDTQYF. The CDR3 DNA is TGTGCCAGCAGTGATATGGATACGCAGTATTTT. The chain recombines TRBV25-1 with TRBJ2-3; D unclear. Germline-derived CDR1 and CDR2 are MGHDK and SYGVNS. The CDR3 runs 11 residues. The V end lost 3 bases, the J end lost 6 bases, and 4 bases lay between the germline ends.

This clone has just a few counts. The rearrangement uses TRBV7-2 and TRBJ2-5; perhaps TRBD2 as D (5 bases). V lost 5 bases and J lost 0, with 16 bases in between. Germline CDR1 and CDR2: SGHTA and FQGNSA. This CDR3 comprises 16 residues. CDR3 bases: TGTGCCAGCAGCCCCCAGGACTTCTCGTACCAAGAGACCCAGTACTTC. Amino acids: CASSPQDFSYQETQYF.

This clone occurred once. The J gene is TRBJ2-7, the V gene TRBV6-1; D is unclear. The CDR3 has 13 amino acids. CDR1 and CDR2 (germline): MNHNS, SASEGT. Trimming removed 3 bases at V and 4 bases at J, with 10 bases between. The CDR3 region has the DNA TGTGCCAGCAGTGATGGCAGCCAGTACGAGCAGTACTTC. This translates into CASSDGSQYEQYF.

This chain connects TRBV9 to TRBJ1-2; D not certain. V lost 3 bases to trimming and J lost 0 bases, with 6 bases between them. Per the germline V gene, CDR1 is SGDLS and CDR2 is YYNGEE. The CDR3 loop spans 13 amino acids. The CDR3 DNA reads TGTGCCAGCAGCGCGCGCTCTAACTATGGCTACACCTTC. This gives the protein CASSARSNYGYTF.

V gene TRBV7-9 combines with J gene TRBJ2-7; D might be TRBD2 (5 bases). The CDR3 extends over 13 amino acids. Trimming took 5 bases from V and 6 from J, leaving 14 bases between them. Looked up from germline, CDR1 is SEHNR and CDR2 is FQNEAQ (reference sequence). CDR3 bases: TGTGCCAGCAGCCCGCGGTCGGCGGGCGAGCAGTACTTC. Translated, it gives CASSPRSAGEQYF.

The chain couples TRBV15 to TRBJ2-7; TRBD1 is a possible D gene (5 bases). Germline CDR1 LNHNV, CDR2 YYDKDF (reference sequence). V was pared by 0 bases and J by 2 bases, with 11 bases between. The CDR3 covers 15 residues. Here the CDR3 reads CATSREVQGTYEQYF. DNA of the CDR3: TGTGCCACCAGCAGAGAGGTCCAGGGTACCTACGAGCAGTACTTC.

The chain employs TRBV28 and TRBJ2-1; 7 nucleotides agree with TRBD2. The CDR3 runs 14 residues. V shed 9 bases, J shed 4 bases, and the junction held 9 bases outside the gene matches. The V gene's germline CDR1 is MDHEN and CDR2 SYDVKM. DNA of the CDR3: TGTGCCAGGTGGTCGAGCGGGATATACAATGAGCAGTTCTTC. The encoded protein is CARWSSGIYNEQFF.

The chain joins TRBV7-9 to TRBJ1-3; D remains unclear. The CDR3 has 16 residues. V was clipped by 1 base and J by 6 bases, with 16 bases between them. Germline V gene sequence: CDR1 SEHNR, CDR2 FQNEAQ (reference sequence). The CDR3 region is CASSLVAQHRLNTIYF. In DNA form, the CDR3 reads TGTGCCAGCAGCTTAGTGGCACAGCATAGACTAAACACCATATATTTT.

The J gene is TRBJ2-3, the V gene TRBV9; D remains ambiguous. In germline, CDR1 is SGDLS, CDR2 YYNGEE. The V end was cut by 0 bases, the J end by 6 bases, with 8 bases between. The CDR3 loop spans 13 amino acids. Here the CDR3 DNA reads TGTGCCAGCAGCGTAGAAGGGCGGGATACGCAGTATTTT. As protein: CASSVEGRDTQYF.

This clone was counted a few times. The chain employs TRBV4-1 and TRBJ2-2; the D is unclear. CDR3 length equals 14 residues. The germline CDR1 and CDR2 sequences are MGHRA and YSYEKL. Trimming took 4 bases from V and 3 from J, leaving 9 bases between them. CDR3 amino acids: CASSLNTDTGELFF. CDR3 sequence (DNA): TGCGCCAGCAGCCTGAATACAGACACCGGGGAGCTGTTTTTT.

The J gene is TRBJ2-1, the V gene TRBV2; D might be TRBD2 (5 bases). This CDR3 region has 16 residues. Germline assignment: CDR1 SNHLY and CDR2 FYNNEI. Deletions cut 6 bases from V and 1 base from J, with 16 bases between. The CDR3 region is CASRDPGVGSYNEQFF. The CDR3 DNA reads TGTGCCAGCAGGGACCCCGGGGTAGGGTCCTACAATGAGCAGTTCTTC.

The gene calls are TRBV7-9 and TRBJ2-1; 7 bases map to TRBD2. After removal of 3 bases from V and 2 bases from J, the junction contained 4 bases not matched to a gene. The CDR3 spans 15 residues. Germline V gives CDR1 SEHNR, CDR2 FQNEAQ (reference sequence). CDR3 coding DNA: TGTGCCAGCAGCTTGTTGCTAGCGGCCTACAATGAGCAGTTCTTC. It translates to CASSLLLAAYNEQFF.

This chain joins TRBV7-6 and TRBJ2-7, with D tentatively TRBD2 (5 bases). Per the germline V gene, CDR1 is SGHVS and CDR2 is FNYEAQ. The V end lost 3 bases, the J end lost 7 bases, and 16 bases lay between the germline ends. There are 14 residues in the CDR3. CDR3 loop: CASSFFVGVGEQYF. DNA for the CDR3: TGTGCCAGCAGCTTCTTTGTGGGAGTAGGGGAGCAGTACTTC.

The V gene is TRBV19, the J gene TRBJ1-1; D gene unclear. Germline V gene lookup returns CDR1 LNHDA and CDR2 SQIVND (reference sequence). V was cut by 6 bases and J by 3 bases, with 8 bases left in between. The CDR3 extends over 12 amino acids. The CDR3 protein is CASSGGYTEAFF. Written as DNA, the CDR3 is TGTGCCAGTAGCGGTGGGTACACTGAAGCTTTCTTT.

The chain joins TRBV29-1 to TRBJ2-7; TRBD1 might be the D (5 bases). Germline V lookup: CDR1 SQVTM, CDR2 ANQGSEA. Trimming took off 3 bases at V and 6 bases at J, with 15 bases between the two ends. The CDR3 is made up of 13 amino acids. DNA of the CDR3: TGCAGCGTTGAGATACGGCAGGGCAGCGAGCAGTACTTC. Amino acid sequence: CSVEIRQGSEQYF.

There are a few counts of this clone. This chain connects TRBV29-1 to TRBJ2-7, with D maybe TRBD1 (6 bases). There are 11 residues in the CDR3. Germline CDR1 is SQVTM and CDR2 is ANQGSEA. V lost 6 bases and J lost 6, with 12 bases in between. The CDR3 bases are TGCAGCGTCCGACTGGGGGCCGAGCAGTACTTC. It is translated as CSVRLGAEQYF.

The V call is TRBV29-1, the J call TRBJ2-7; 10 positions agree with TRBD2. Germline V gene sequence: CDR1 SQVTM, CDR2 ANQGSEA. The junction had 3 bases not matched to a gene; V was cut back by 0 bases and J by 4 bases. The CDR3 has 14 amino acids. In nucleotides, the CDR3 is TGCAGCGTTGAAGAGGCTAGCGGGAGATACGAGCAGTACTTC. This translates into CSVEEASGRYEQYF.

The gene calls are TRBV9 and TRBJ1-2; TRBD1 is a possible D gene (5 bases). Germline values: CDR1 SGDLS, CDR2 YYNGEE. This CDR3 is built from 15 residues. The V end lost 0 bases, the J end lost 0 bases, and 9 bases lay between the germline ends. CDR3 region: CASSVAAGTNYGYTF. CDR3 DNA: TGTGCCAGCAGCGTAGCCGCAGGGACTAACTATGGCTACACCTTC. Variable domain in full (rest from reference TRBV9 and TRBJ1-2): DSGVTQTPKHLITATGQRVTLRCSPRSGDLSVYWYQQSLDQGLQFLIQYYNGEERAKGNILERFSAQQFPDLHSELNLSSLELGDSALYFCASSVAAGTNYGYTFGSGTRLTVV.

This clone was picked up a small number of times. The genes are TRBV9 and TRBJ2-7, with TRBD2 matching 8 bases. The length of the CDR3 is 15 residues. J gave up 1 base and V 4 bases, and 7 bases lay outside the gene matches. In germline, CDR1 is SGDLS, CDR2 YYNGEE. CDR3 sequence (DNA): TGTGCCAGCAGCACCTCCAGCGGGAGTTCCTACGAGCAGTACTTC. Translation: CASSTSSGSSYEQYF.

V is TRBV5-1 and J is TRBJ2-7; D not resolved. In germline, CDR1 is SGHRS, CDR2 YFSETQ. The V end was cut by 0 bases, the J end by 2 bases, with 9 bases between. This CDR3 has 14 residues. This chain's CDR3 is CASSLASVTYEQYF. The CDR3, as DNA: TGCGCCAGCAGCTTGGCATCCGTGACCTACGAGCAGTACTTC.